The 30 T cell receptor beta chains reported below all come from one sample, sequenced in a study of shared clonotypes between healthy human individuals. The naive CD8 population came from CD45RO-negative cells selected for CCR7, without terminally differentiated effector memory CD45RA+ cells. Here immunoSEQ multiplex PCR was the method, and the copy in TCRdb shows in-frame clones only, minus some. The sample holds about 2 million clones; about 95% are singletons and the top ten take roughly 1.2%. Sequencing was done on a sample of naive CD8+ T cells sorted from blood. The receptors shown here come from a man aged 18-30 years in good health.

The chain uses TRBV6-5 and TRBJ2-5; 8 nucleotides agree with TRBD1. The CDR3 consists of 14 residues. Germline V gives CDR1 MNHEY, CDR2 SVGAGI. The V gene end was trimmed by 3 bases and the J gene end by 5 bases; junction bases not matched to a gene: 5. The CDR3 loop reads CASSYSGGWETQYF. As DNA, the CDR3 is TGTGCCAGCAGTTATTCAGGGGGCTGGGAGACCCAGTACTTC.

The gene calls are TRBV7-9 and TRBJ2-7, with 9 bases matching TRBD1. J gave up 2 bases and V 7 bases, and 21 bases lay outside the gene matches. Germline CDR1 and CDR2: SEHNR and FQNEAQ (reference sequence). The CDR3 runs to 19 residues. The CDR3 sequence: CASTTSGTTSGTGPYEQYF. The CDR3 DNA follows: TGTGCCAGCACCACTTCCGGCACCACTTCCGGGACAGGGCCCTACGAGCAGTACTTC.

The rearrangement joins TRBV9 to TRBJ1-1, with 7 nucleotides matching TRBD1. Germline V lookup: CDR1 SGDLS, CDR2 YYNGEE. CDR3 length: 12 residues. V was clipped by 0 bases and J by 9 bases; unmatched bases: 2. CDR3 amino acids: CASSVAGQQAFF. The CDR3 DNA reads TGTGCCAGCAGCGTAGCGGGACAGCAAGCTTTCTTT.

The V call is TRBV29-1, the J call TRBJ2-7, with D perhaps matching TRBD1 or TRBD2 (5 bases each). V dropped 3 bases and J dropped 3 bases, with 15 bases sitting between them. Looked up from germline, CDR1 is SQVTM and CDR2 is ANQGSEA. This CDR3 is built from 14 residues. The CDR3 spells CSVDAGTAVYEQYF. In DNA form, the CDR3 reads TGCAGCGTTGACGCAGGGACGGCTGTCTACGAGCAGTACTTC.

The V call is TRBV6-5, the J call TRBJ1-2; TRBD1 agrees at 10 bases. The V gene end was trimmed by 1 base and the J gene end by 5 bases; junction bases not matched to a gene: 7. The CDR3 contains 16 residues. Germline V gives CDR1 MNHEY, CDR2 SVGAGI. CDR3 in DNA: TGTGCCAGCAGTTACTGGGAGGACAGGGGGGGGTATGGCTACACCTTC. It encodes CASSYWEDRGGYGYTF.

This sequence joins TRBV25-1 and TRBJ1-5; D unclear. With 1 base removed from V and 2 bases from J, the gap between germline ends came to 9 bases. The CDR3 is 15 amino acids. Per the germline V gene, CDR1 is MGHDK and CDR2 is SYGVNS. This CDR3 is CASSESSVGNQPQHF. For the CDR3, the DNA is TGTGCCAGCAGTGAATCTAGCGTGGGCAATCAGCCCCAGCATTTT.

The chain carries TRBV11-2 and TRBJ1-2; a weak D match, TRBD1 (5 bases). Trimming left V 3 bases short and J 4 bases short, with 9 bases between. Germline V gene data show CDR1 as SGHAT and CDR2 as FQNNGV. This CDR3 is 13 amino acids long. CDR3 amino acids: CASSLRGGYGYTF. The CDR3, as DNA: TGTGCCAGCAGCTTGAGGGGCGGCTATGGCTACACCTTC.

Notes on this clone: This CDR3 is also generated by other DNA sequences in the sample. V gene TRBV6-5 combines with J gene TRBJ1-2; 8 nucleotides line up with TRBD1. The germline gives CDR1 MNHEY, CDR2 SVGAGI. This CDR3 has 12 residues. Trimming cost V 5 bases and J 8 bases; bases outside gene matches: 4. The CDR3 spells CASSTQGDGYTF. CDR3 coding DNA: TGTGCCAGCAGTACACAGGGGGACGGCTACACCTTC.

This rearrangement joins TRBV13 to TRBJ2-7; TRBD2 aligns across 12 bases. The germline gives CDR1 PRHDT, CDR2 FYEKMQ (reference sequence). This CDR3 contains 14 residues. V dropped 3 bases and J dropped 7; count of bases not matched to a gene: 4. In DNA form, the CDR3 reads TGTGCCAGCAGCTTTGGACTAGCGGGGACGGAGCAGTACTTC. It encodes CASSFGLAGTEQYF.

CDR3 sequence: CASSQTGSQETQYF. DNA for the CDR3: TGCGCCAGCAGCCAAACGGGCTCCCAAGAGACCCAGTACTTC. This chain uses TRBV4-1 with TRBJ2-5, with D uncertain. This CDR3 spans 14 amino acids. Germline values: CDR1 MGHRA, CDR2 YSYEKL. The V and J ends lost 2 bases and 1 base respectively, with 8 bases between them.

The chain joins TRBV6-5 to TRBJ2-7; TRBD1 aligns across 8 bases. The V gene's germline CDR1 is MNHEY and CDR2 SVGAGI. CDR3 length equals 16 residues. V dropped 2 bases and J dropped 3; count of bases not matched to a gene: 9. The CDR3 DNA reads TGTGCCAGCAGTTACACATCCCAGGGGGCTCACTACGAGCAGTACTTC. This codes for CASSYTSQGAHYEQYF.

The gene calls are TRBV14 and TRBJ2-7; tentatively, D is TRBD1 (5 bases). Trimming took off 4 bases at V and 9 bases at J, with 13 bases between the two ends. CDR3 size: 12 residues. In germline, CDR1 is SGHDN, CDR2 FVKESK. CDR3 coding DNA: TGTGCCAGCAGCCCAGGGATACACGCGCAGTACTTC. Protein product: CASSPGIHAQYF.

This chain links TRBV7-9 with TRBJ2-5, with D possibly being TRBD1 (6 bases). This CDR3 has 15 residues. The ends were cut back, 1 base at V and 5 bases at J, with 14 bases in the middle. Looked up from germline, CDR1 is SEHNR and CDR2 is FQNEAQ (reference sequence). CDR3 region: CASSLEGRGDETQYF. DNA of the CDR3: TGTGCCAGCAGCTTAGAAGGCAGGGGCGATGAGACCCAGTACTTC.

This chain connects TRBV27 to TRBJ1-6; D not certain. V was trimmed by 4 bases and J by 7 bases, leaving 17 bases between them. The germline V gene has CDR1 MNHEY and CDR2 SMNVEV (reference sequence). CDR3 size: 16 residues. CDR3 in amino acids: CASSSFVLSSNSPLHF. The CDR3 coding sequence is TGTGCCAGCAGTTCCTTCGTCCTTTCCTCAAATTCACCCCTCCACTTT.

J is TRBJ1-2 and V is TRBV30, with D maybe TRBD1 (6 bases). This CDR3 region has 13 residues. Deletions cut 8 bases from V and 7 bases from J, with 20 bases between. CDR1 is GTSNPN, CDR2 SVGIG, per germline (reference sequence). CDR3: CALDLTGSGGYTF. The CDR3 nucleotides are TGTGCCCTGGACTTAACAGGGTCGGGTGGCTACACCTTC.

This sequence joins TRBV7-6 and TRBJ2-3, with no clear D. In germline, CDR1 is SGHVS, CDR2 FNYEAQ. The CDR3 covers 14 residues. Trimming removed 1 base at V and 1 base at J, with 6 bases between. CDR3 protein: CASSLEQGTDTQYF. The CDR3 DNA follows: TGTGCCAGCAGCTTAGAGCAGGGCACAGATACGCAGTATTTT.

Worth noting for this clone: Other nucleotide sequences from this sample produce the same CDR3. The gene calls are TRBV18 and TRBJ2-7; unclear D gene. This CDR3 region has 13 residues. The ends were cut back, 3 bases at V and 0 bases at J, with 6 bases in the middle. Per the germline V gene, CDR1 is KGHSH and CDR2 is LQKENI. The CDR3 coding sequence is TGTGCCAGCTCACCGCCGAGCTCCTACGAGCAGTACTTC. This encodes CASSPPSSYEQYF.

This chain connects TRBV7-9 to TRBJ2-7; TRBD2 matches at 8 bases. The CDR3 is made up of 17 amino acids. In germline, CDR1 is SEHNR, CDR2 FQNEAQ (reference sequence). V shed 6 bases and J 0 bases; nucleotides not matched to a gene: 13. CDR3 DNA: TGTGCCAGCAGTGGGCGGGCTAGCGGGCTGAGCTCCTACGAGCAGTACTTC. This encodes CASSGRASGLSSYEQYF.

On this clone: Other nucleotide sequences in the sample specify the same CDR3. V is TRBV27 and J is TRBJ2-1; D remains ambiguous. Germline-derived CDR1 and CDR2 are MNHEY and SMNVEV (reference sequence). Trimming stripped 2 bases from V and 7 bases from J, with 6 bases between. The CDR3 has 12 amino acids. The CDR3 coding sequence is TGTGCCAGCAGTTTAGCTGGAAATGAGCAGTTCTTC. Translating gives CASSLAGNEQFF.

V usage is TRBV7-6 and J usage is TRBJ2-7; no firm D call. The germline CDR1 and CDR2 sequences are SGHVS and FNYEAQ. The CDR3 loop spans 13 amino acids. V was shortened by 1 base and J by 3 bases, with 7 bases between the two germline ends. The CDR3 sequence: CASSLVLDYEQYF. CDR3 DNA sequence: TGTGCCAGCAGCTTAGTGCTGGACTACGAGCAGTACTTC. Full variable domain (outside the CDR3, taken from reference TRBV7-6 and TRBJ2-7): GAGVSQSPRYKVTKRGQDVALRCDPISGHVSLYWYRQALGQGPEFLTYFNYEAQQDKSGLPNDRFSAERPEGSISTLTIQRTEQRDSAMYRCASSLVLDYEQYFGPGTRLTVT.

The chain combines TRBV28 with TRBJ1-1; 7 bases line up with TRBD1. The CDR3 is 14 amino acids. Looked up from germline, CDR1 is MDHEN and CDR2 is SYDVKM. V was clipped by 6 bases and J by 4 bases; unmatched bases: 8. The CDR3 nucleotides read TGTGCCAGCAGGATACAGGGGATGGGCACTGAAGCTTTCTTT. Its translation is CASRIQGMGTEAFF.

The chain is built from TRBV4-3 and TRBJ2-1, with 11 bases lining up with TRBD2. The ends lost 4 bases at V and 0 bases at J; junction bases unmatched: 2. The CDR3 has 16 residues. From germline, CDR1 is LGHNA and CDR2 YSLEER. CDR3 residues: CASSPGLADSYNEQFF. DNA for the CDR3: TGCGCCAGCAGCCCGGGACTAGCGGACTCCTACAATGAGCAGTTCTTC.

The chain uses TRBV29-1 and TRBJ2-3; D ambiguous. The CDR3 is 12 residues long. Trimming stripped 5 bases from V and 5 bases from J, with 11 bases between. CDR1 SQVTM and CDR2 ANQGSEA come from the germline V gene. The chain's CDR3 is CSVMSFRDTQYF. The DNA of the CDR3 is TGCAGCGTTATGTCGTTTAGAGATACGCAGTATTTT.

On this clone: Its ends do not fully match the called genes, so a read error is possible. The chain combines TRBV14 with TRBJ2-7, with 10 bases that match TRBD1. This CDR3 spans 13 amino acids. In germline, CDR1 is SGHDN, CDR2 FVKESK. The CDR3 spells CASSQAGTGESCF. The CDR3 DNA reads TGTGCCAGCAGCCAGGCCGGGACAGGGGAATCGTGCTTC.

To note about this clone: Additional DNA sequences in this sample encode the identical CDR3. This rearrangement joins TRBV5-6 to TRBJ1-1, with a weak D call TRBD1 (5 bases). CDR1 and CDR2 from the germline V gene are SGHDT and YYEEEE. V gave up 3 bases and J gave up 4 bases, with 10 bases separating them. This CDR3 spans 13 amino acids. The CDR3 DNA reads as TGTGCCAGCAGCTACCAGGGAGGCACTGAAGCTTTCTTT. Protein: CASSYQGGTEAFF.

The J gene is TRBJ2-1, the V gene TRBV5-1; D may correspond to TRBD1 or TRBD2 (5 bases each). Germline V gene lookup returns CDR1 SGHRS and CDR2 YFSETQ. Trimming removed 7 bases from V and 5 bases from J, with 13 bases in between. This CDR3 has 13 residues. CDR3 DNA: TGCGCCAGCGGGGACCATGACCACAATGAGCAGTTCTTC. Encoded protein: CASGDHDHNEQFF.

The gene calls are TRBV15 and TRBJ2-5, with 9 bases identical to TRBD1. The trim removed 2 bases at V and 0 bases at J, leaving 4 bases unmatched. Germline CDR1 is LNHNV and CDR2 is YYDKDF (reference sequence). CDR3 length: 16 amino acids. CDR3: CATSRRDREYQETQYF. The CDR3 DNA sequence: TGTGCCACCAGCAGAAGGGACAGGGAATACCAAGAGACCCAGTACTTC.

The V gene is TRBV7-2, the J gene TRBJ2-3, with a tentative D call TRBD1 (5 bases). The CDR3 length is 14 residues. Between the trimmed V and J ends, which lost 2 bases and 2 bases, there was a span of 8 bases. Germline CDR1 reads SGHTA; CDR2 reads FQGNSA. CDR3 sequence reads: CASSLRGYTDTQYF. The CDR3 DNA follows: TGTGCCAGCAGCTTAAGGGGATACACAGATACGCAGTATTTT.

A note on this clone: Additional DNA sequences in this sample encode the identical CDR3. The V call is TRBV5-8, the J call TRBJ2-2; D unclear. V lost 4 bases and J 2 bases, leaving 9 bases between the germline ends. This CDR3 comprises 14 residues. Germline-derived CDR1 and CDR2 are SGHTS and YDEGEE. The CDR3 is CASSPGPNTGELFF. Here the CDR3 DNA reads TGTGCCAGCAGCCCTGGTCCCAACACCGGGGAGCTGTTTTTT.

This clone was observed a few times. This sequence joins TRBV19 and TRBJ1-5; 8 bases agree with TRBD1. V trimming: 1 base; J trimming: 3 bases; junction bases outside the gene matches: 5. The CDR3 extends over 16 amino acids. CDR1 is LNHDA and CDR2 is SQIVND in the germline V gene (reference sequence). The CDR3 reads CASSIADRAPNQPQHF. The CDR3 DNA sequence: TGTGCCAGTAGTATAGCGGACAGGGCCCCCAATCAGCCCCAGCATTTT.